The rows below give T cell receptor beta chains drawn from one sample of a study of control samples from healthy donors and cancer patients. Data came from immunoSEQ multiplex PCR; TCRdb stores just in-frame clones and leaves some out. This table has 45,000 to 55,000 clones, 85% to 95% appearing once. The sequenced sample consisted of blood. Receptors originate from a man aged 30 to 39 in good health. CDR3s include the opening cysteine and the closing phenylalanine or tryptophan. D genes are given only for firm matches. Clone size is given for some rows only: seen once, a few or many times, or a class if the clone is expanded.

abundance: -; j_gene: TRBJ1-5; v_gene: TRBV19; d_gene: TRBD1; CDR3aa: CASTWGGGGHQPQHF; CDR3nt: TGTGCCAGTACCTGGGGGGGAGGGGGCCATCAGCCCCAGCATTTT
abundance: -; j_gene: TRBJ2-1; v_gene: TRBV5-4; d_gene: TRBD2; CDR3aa: CASSPGLAGTGEQFF; CDR3nt: TGTGCCAGCAGCCCGGGACTAGCGGGAACAGGGGAGCAGTTCTTC
abundance: -; j_gene: TRBJ2-7; v_gene: TRBV27; d_gene: -; CDR3aa: CASSLGQSYEQYF; CDR3nt: TGTGCCAGCAGTTTGGGGCAGTCCTACGAGCAGTACTTC
abundance: -; j_gene: TRBJ2-3; v_gene: TRBV19; d_gene: -; CDR3aa: CASSQEVTDTQYF; CDR3nt: TGTGCCAGTAGTCAGGAAGTCACAGATACGCAGTATTTT
abundance: -; j_gene: TRBJ1-2; v_gene: TRBV30; d_gene: TRBD1; CDR3aa: CAWSITGEGYTF; CDR3nt: TGTGCCTGGAGTATTACAGGGGAGGGCTACACCTTC
abundance: -; j_gene: TRBJ1-5; v_gene: TRBV19; d_gene: -; CDR3aa: CASKNGRLGLEAQHF; CDR3nt: TGTGCCAGTAAAAATGGCAGGCTGGGGCTTGAGGCCCAGCATTTT
abundance: -; j_gene: TRBJ2-4; v_gene: TRBV12-3/TRBV12-4; d_gene: -; CDR3aa: CASSPSGNIQYF; CDR3nt: TGTGCCAGCAGCCCAAGCGGGAACATTCAGTACTTC
abundance: -; j_gene: TRBJ1-1; v_gene: TRBV25-1; d_gene: -; CDR3aa: CASSEGGGTEAFF; CDR3nt: TGTGCCAGCAGTGAGGGAGGGGGCACTGAAGCTTTCTTT
abundance: -; j_gene: TRBJ2-1; v_gene: TRBV19; d_gene: TRBD2; CDR3aa: CASSPRGLAGVGEQFF; CDR3nt: TGTGCCAGTAGCCCCCGGGGACTAGCGGGAGTTGGGGAGCAGTTCTTC
abundance: -; j_gene: TRBJ2-6; v_gene: TRBV7-2; d_gene: -; CDR3aa: CASSSPPGSGANVLTF; CDR3nt: TGTGCCAGCAGCTCCCCCCCAGGATCTGGGGCCAACGTCCTGACTTTC
abundance: -; j_gene: TRBJ2-7; v_gene: TRBV27; d_gene: -; CDR3aa: CASRGRHSYEQYF; CDR3nt: TGTGCCAGCAGAGGCAGGCATTCCTACGAGCAGTACTTC
abundance: -; j_gene: TRBJ2-5; v_gene: TRBV18; d_gene: -; CDR3aa: CASSPQGDATQYF; CDR3nt: TGTGCCAGCTCACCACAGGGTGATGCGACCCAGTACTTC
abundance: -; j_gene: TRBJ2-3; v_gene: TRBV9; d_gene: -; CDR3aa: CASSVGADTQYF; CDR3nt: TGTGCCAGCAGCGTAGGAGCAGATACGCAGTATTTT
abundance: -; j_gene: TRBJ2-7; v_gene: TRBV24-1; d_gene: TRBD2; CDR3aa: CATSDPTAGVSSEQYF; CDR3nt: TGTGCCACCAGTGATCCGACAGCGGGAGTTAGTAGCGAGCAGTACTTC
abundance: -; j_gene: TRBJ1-2; v_gene: TRBV28; d_gene: TRBD1; CDR3aa: CASSLPTTGSYGYTF; CDR3nt: TGTGCCAGCAGTCTCCCCACGACAGGGTCCTATGGCTACACCTTC
abundance: -; j_gene: TRBJ1-2; v_gene: TRBV4-1; d_gene: -; CDR3aa: CASSPARTVLYGYTF; CDR3nt: TGCGCCAGCAGCCCCGCTCGAACGGTCCTATATGGCTACACCTTC
abundance: -; j_gene: TRBJ1-5; v_gene: TRBV28; d_gene: -; CDR3aa: CASSPVSNQPQHF; CDR3nt: TGTGCCAGCAGCCCTGTTAGCAATCAGCCCCAGCATTTT
abundance: -; j_gene: TRBJ2-5; v_gene: TRBV30; d_gene: -; CDR3aa: CAWSGANRDGKTQYF; CDR3nt: TGTGCCTGGAGTGGGGCTAACAGGGACGGCAAGACCCAGTACTTC
abundance: once; j_gene: TRBJ2-2; v_gene: TRBV9; d_gene: TRBD2; CDR3aa: CASSDEGLAGGELFF; CDR3nt: TGTGCCAGCAGCGACGAGGGACTAGCGGGAGGGGAGCTGTTTTTT
abundance: once; j_gene: TRBJ2-1; v_gene: TRBV9; d_gene: -; CDR3aa: CASSVAIRGTQFF; CDR3nt: TGTGCCAGCAGCGTGGCAATTCGGGGGACCCAGTTCTTC
abundance: -; j_gene: TRBJ2-5; v_gene: TRBV7-2; d_gene: -; CDR3aa: CASSLVLETQYF; CDR3nt: TGTGCCAGCAGCTTAGTCCTTGAGACCCAGTACTTC
abundance: -; j_gene: TRBJ1-2; v_gene: TRBV27; d_gene: TRBD1; CDR3aa: CASSLAQGDNYGYTF; CDR3nt: TGTGCCAGCAGTTTAGCCCAGGGGGATAACTATGGCTACACCTTC
abundance: once; j_gene: TRBJ2-7; v_gene: TRBV9; d_gene: -; CDR3aa: CASSVYDGSQQYF; CDR3nt: TGTGCCAGCAGCGTTTACGACGGGTCACAGCAGTACTTC
abundance: -; j_gene: TRBJ1-1; v_gene: TRBV27; d_gene: TRBD1; CDR3aa: CASTVTGTGGFEAFF; CDR3nt: TGTGCCAGCACCGTTACGGGGACAGGGGGCTTTGAAGCTTTCTTT
abundance: -; j_gene: TRBJ1-2; v_gene: TRBV7-9; d_gene: TRBD1; CDR3aa: CASSRSDREGYTF; CDR3nt: TGTGCCAGCAGCCGATCCGACAGGGAGGGCTACACCTTC
abundance: -; j_gene: TRBJ1-3; v_gene: TRBV3-1/TRBV3-2; d_gene: -; CDR3aa: CASSLGTTPSGNTIYF; CDR3nt: TGTGCCAGCAGCTTAGGGACAACTCCCTCTGGAAACACCATATATTTT
abundance: -; j_gene: TRBJ2-1; v_gene: TRBV9; d_gene: TRBD2; CDR3aa: CASSESSGSNNEQFF; CDR3nt: TGTGCCAGCAGCGAGTCTAGCGGGAGTAATAATGAGCAGTTCTTC
abundance: -; j_gene: TRBJ2-1; v_gene: TRBV27; d_gene: TRBD2; CDR3aa: CASSSRGASGRTLPPRSEQFF; CDR3nt: TGTGCCAGCAGTTCCCGTGGGGCTAGCGGGAGAACCCTCCCTCCCAGATCGGAGCAGTTCTTC
abundance: few; j_gene: TRBJ2-7; v_gene: TRBV3-1/TRBV3-2; d_gene: -; CDR3aa: CASSQGFVGYEQYF; CDR3nt: TGTGCCAGCAGCCAAGGGTTCGTTGGCTACGAGCAGTACTTC
abundance: -; j_gene: TRBJ1-1; v_gene: TRBV9; d_gene: -; CDR3aa: CASSSEGRDTSMNTEAFF; CDR3nt: TGTGCCAGCAGCTCTGAAGGCCGGGACACCAGCATGAACACTGAAGCTTTCTTT
abundance: few; j_gene: TRBJ1-1; v_gene: TRBV7-8; d_gene: TRBD1; CDR3aa: CASSRLRGRTEAFF; CDR3nt: TGTGCCAGCAGTCGACTCAGGGGGCGGACTGAAGCTTTCTTT
abundance: -; j_gene: TRBJ2-7; v_gene: TRBV19; d_gene: -; CDR3aa: CASSSPGTPPYEQYF; CDR3nt: TGTGCCAGTAGTTCTCCCGGGACTCCTCCCTACGAGCAGTACTTC
abundance: -; j_gene: TRBJ1-5; v_gene: TRBV7-2; d_gene: -; CDR3aa: CASSLVQASGQPQHF; CDR3nt: TGTGCCAGCAGCTTGGTTCAAGCTAGCGGTCAGCCCCAGCATTTT
abundance: once; j_gene: TRBJ2-3; v_gene: TRBV19; d_gene: -; CDR3aa: CASSPRVVSTDTQYF; CDR3nt: TGTGCCAGTAGTCCCCGAGTGGTAAGCACAGATACGCAGTATTTT
abundance: -; j_gene: TRBJ2-5; v_gene: TRBV6-5; d_gene: -; CDR3aa: CASSTPRLEETQYF; CDR3nt: TGTGCCAGCAGTACCCCCCGCCTCGAAGAGACCCAGTACTTC
abundance: -; j_gene: TRBJ2-3; v_gene: TRBV6-5; d_gene: TRBD1; CDR3aa: CASSPGTASTDTQYF; CDR3nt: TGTGCCAGCAGTCCCGGGACAGCAAGCACAGATACGCAGTATTTT
abundance: -; j_gene: TRBJ2-2; v_gene: TRBV5-1; d_gene: -; CDR3aa: CASSSKGSVGGGTGELFF; CDR3nt: TGCGCCAGCAGCTCCAAAGGGTCCGTGGGAGGTGGAACCGGGGAGCTGTTTTTT
abundance: -; j_gene: TRBJ1-4; v_gene: TRBV7-3; d_gene: -; CDR3aa: CASRRPGTGNEKLFF; CDR3nt: TGTGCCAGCAGACGGCCCGGGACGGGTAATGAAAAACTGTTTTTT
abundance: -; j_gene: TRBJ2-1; v_gene: TRBV19; d_gene: TRBD2; CDR3aa: CASTELAGGPNEQFF; CDR3nt: TGTGCCAGTACCGAACTAGCGGGAGGGCCAAATGAGCAGTTCTTC
abundance: -; j_gene: TRBJ1-6; v_gene: TRBV3-1/TRBV3-2; d_gene: -; CDR3aa: CASSRESTGFLRTPLHF; CDR3nt: TGTGCCAGCAGCCGCGAAAGTACAGGGTTTTTGCGAACACCCCTCCACTTT
abundance: -; j_gene: TRBJ1-4; v_gene: TRBV11-2; d_gene: -; CDR3aa: CASSLRNREKLFF; CDR3nt: TGTGCCAGCAGTCTGCGCAATCGGGAAAAACTGTTTTTT
abundance: -; j_gene: TRBJ2-7; v_gene: TRBV1; d_gene: -; CDR3aa: CTSRARHYEQYF; CDR3nt: TGCACCAGCAGAGCGCGCCACTACGAGCAGTACTTC
abundance: -; j_gene: TRBJ2-7; v_gene: TRBV28; d_gene: -; CDR3aa: CASSSSSTASYEQYF; CDR3nt: TGTGCCAGCAGTTCCTCGTCGACAGCCTCCTACGAGCAGTACTTC
abundance: -; j_gene: TRBJ1-1; v_gene: TRBV7-9; d_gene: TRBD1; CDR3aa: CASSTETGGKAFF; CDR3nt: TGTGCCAGCAGCACCGAGACAGGGGGCAAAGCTTTCTTT
abundance: -; j_gene: TRBJ2-5; v_gene: TRBV9; d_gene: -; CDR3aa: CASSGATETQYF; CDR3nt: TGTGCCAGCAGCGGTGCAACAGAGACCCAGTACTTC
abundance: -; j_gene: TRBJ1-2; v_gene: TRBV7-8; d_gene: TRBD1; CDR3aa: CASSRTGGYGYTF; CDR3nt: TGTGCCAGCAGCCGAACAGGGGGCTATGGCTACACCTTC